A selection of T cell receptor beta chains follows, all from one sample in a study of cytomegalovirus exposure and HLA in healthy donors. Only in-frame clones appear in the TCRdb table, and some are missing; sequencing was by immunoSEQ multiplex PCR. Found here are fewer than 120,000 clones, approximately 89% of them singletons; the top ten hold 1.5% to 2%. Source material: PBMCs. The receptor set was obtained from a woman between 18 and 29 years old in good health and CMV-seronegative. CDR3s leave out the opening cysteine and the closing phenylalanine or tryptophan. Fields, in order: V gene, J gene, CDR3 protein.

v_call: TRBV6-1; j_call: TRBJ2-5; cdr3_aa: ASSDGALARETQY
v_call: TRBV11-2; j_call: TRBJ1-4; cdr3_aa: ASSPSYANEKLF
v_call: TRBV6-5; j_call: TRBJ1-2; cdr3_aa: ASRGDRGLGYT
v_call: TRBV29-1; j_call: TRBJ1-2; cdr3_aa: SVLQWRYGYT
v_call: TRBV6-4; j_call: TRBJ2-1; cdr3_aa: ASSEGAGAYNEQF
v_call: TRBV4-3; j_call: TRBJ1-5; cdr3_aa: ASSQVTGDSNQPQH
v_call: TRBV4-3; j_call: TRBJ2-3; cdr3_aa: ASSPQVSSTDTQY
v_call: TRBV19; j_call: TRBJ2-1; cdr3_aa: AIRGGNEQF
v_call: TRBV7-3; j_call: TRBJ2-5; cdr3_aa: ASSREGGETQY
v_call: TRBV28; j_call: TRBJ1-4; cdr3_aa: ASSLTAPGQLNEKLF
v_call: TRBV7-3; j_call: TRBJ2-7; cdr3_aa: ASSLMGGRSSYEQY
v_call: TRBV2; j_call: TRBJ2-7; cdr3_aa: ASRPGTTSYEQY
v_call: TRBV11-3; j_call: TRBJ2-7; cdr3_aa: ASSWGQIYEQY
v_call: TRBV27; j_call: TRBJ2-7; cdr3_aa: ASSLVQGSYEQY
v_call: TRBV2; j_call: TRBJ2-1; cdr3_aa: ASKARDSYNEQF